The entry below describes one TCR beta chain. Which antigen it targets is not known. Per-nucleotide qualities are absent, and no much larger clonotype sits a single base away. CDR1 and CDR2 are drawn from the germline V gene: LGHNA, YNFKEQ. Its CDR3 holds 15 amino acids, cysteine through phenylalanine. The read is trimmed to its CDR3 DNA, 45 bases read in frame from base 1. V is shortened by 0 bases, J by 11 bases, and the region joining them spans 17 bases. Collaborating institutions collected whole blood in K2EDTA tubes following their own protocols. For TCRbeta analysis, collaborators shipped samples as frozen whole blood, isolated PBMCs, or DNA extracted from either of those sample types. This specimen comes from a study of blood T cell repertoires in COVID-19 (dated by TCRdb to 2020 to 2021). Notes on the research overall: Samples from collaborators originated in the United States, Italy and Spain and spanned both the acute and convalescent phases of COVID-19. The material from the prospective study consisted of cDNA or gDNA derived from T cells, B-cell-depleted T cells, or PBMCs. The dataset comprised deeply sampled blood TCRbeta repertoires from subjects exposed to, actively infected with, or recovered from COVID-19. Where HLA class I and class II types were available, the types were taken from metadata supplied by the sample provider, not from assay-based typing. Samples came from the ongoing ImmuneRACE study (first 160 participants) plus 1,254 subjects from 6 global collaborators. The sample metadata nearly always contained a de-identified subject ID, COVID-19 status, age in years and sex. The repertoires were released in a freely available public database intended as a resource for research on the immune response to SARS-CoV-2. The paper's findings and limits, for the study overall: The amount of clinical and demographic metadata varied by source and participant and was provided uncurated.

The immunoSEQ Assay, a bias-controlled multiplex PCR, was used to amplify TCRbeta CDR3 regions from genomic DNA. The published analysis was carried out like this. The number of nucleated cells in each sample was estimated from the amplification of reference gene primers within the assay. Sequence reads were collapsed and filtered to measure the absolute abundance of every unique TCRbeta CDR3 rearrangement. For each sample, productive Simpson clonality was calculated as the square root of Simpson's diversity index across productive rearrangements. This immuneACCESS table, as held by TCRdb, lists in-frame sequences with V and J called but not all clones. Of the missing ones, under half trace to an unresolved V gene in checked studies; the others have no known cause. The D gene and trimming were derived from the DNA, and the V and J assignments and clone size from that table. The sample records roughly 150,000 clones, approximately 80% of which are singletons. 44% of the sample belongs to the ten largest clones.

The V and J segments used are TRBV4-2 and TRBJ1-5; the D gene remains uncertain. The receptor's source is a human donor in a cohort sampled during active COVID-19. Specimen: peripheral blood. The CDR3 here reads CASSQDPDSGSAQHF. The DNA sequence is TGTGCCAGCAGCCAAGATCCCGATAGCGGGTCGGCCCAGCATTTT.